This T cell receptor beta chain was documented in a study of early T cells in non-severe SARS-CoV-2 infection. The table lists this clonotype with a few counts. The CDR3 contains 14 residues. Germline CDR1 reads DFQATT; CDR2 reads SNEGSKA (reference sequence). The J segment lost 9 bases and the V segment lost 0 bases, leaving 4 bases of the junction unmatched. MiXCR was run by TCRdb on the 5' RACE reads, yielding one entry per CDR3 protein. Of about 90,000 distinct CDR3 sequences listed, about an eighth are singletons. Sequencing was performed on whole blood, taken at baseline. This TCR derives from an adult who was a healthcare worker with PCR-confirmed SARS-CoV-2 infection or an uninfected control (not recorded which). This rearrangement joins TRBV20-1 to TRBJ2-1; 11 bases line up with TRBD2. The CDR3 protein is CSARDPTSGTEQFF. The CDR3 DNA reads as TGCAGTGCTAGAGATCCGACTAGCGGGACTGAGCAGTTCTTC.